This T cell receptor (beta chain) came from a study of cytomegalovirus exposure and HLA in healthy donors. Study at large: An early release of data contained approximately 80 million unique TCRs, which came from HLA-typed donors. Overall study results and limits: When a later analysis compared HLA-associated TCR beta chains with equally common others, the HLA-associated chains turned out to be more clonally expanded and to have lower generation probabilities. Productive rates of about 90% or about 30% were seen for most TCR beta V segments in an earlier analysis.

The PCR was carried out with 60 Vbeta primers and 13 Jbeta primers. TCRdb keeps only in-frame clones here, not all; method: immunoSEQ multiplex PCR. The repertoire holds over 150,000 clones, about four fifths seen once, with over 2.5% in the top ten. Germline CDR1 reads MDHEN; CDR2 reads SYDVKM. The CDR3 consists of 16 residues. The ends lost 3 bases at V and 4 bases at J; junction bases unmatched: 10. Of note for this clone: Its antigen is not known.

V gene TRBV28 combines with J gene TRBJ2-7; 9 bases match TRBD1. What was sequenced was PBMCs. The clonotype comes from a male donor in good health and CMV-seronegative. The CDR3 nucleotides are TGTGCCAGCAGTTTTCTGGGACAGGGTATTGGTTACGAGCAGTACTTC. It codes for CASSFLGQGIGYEQYF.